A selection of T cell receptor beta chains follows, all from one sample in a study of blood T cell repertoires in COVID-19. Sequencing used immunoSEQ multiplex PCR; TCRdb keeps in-frame clones, though not all of them. The data show over 200,000 clones, 75% to 85% seen once. What was sequenced was peripheral blood. These receptors originate from a woman in her 30s with COVID-19, enrolled during active disease. The CDR3 runs from the conserved cysteine through the conserved F or W. D genes are given only for firm matches. The size field is filled for only some rows; it gives once, few, many or a size class.

cdr3_aa cdr3_nt j_call v_call d_call clone_size
CASSLSPQVEQYF TGCGCCAGCAGCTTATCCCCCCAGGTCGAGCAGTACTTC TRBJ2-7 TRBV5-1 NA NA
CASSSPSLHF TGTGCCAGCAGCTCCCCATCCCTCCACTTT TRBJ1-6 TRBV11-2 NA NA
CATSDHDRSSYEQYF TGTGCCACCAGTGACCATGACAGGAGCTCCTACGAGCAGTACTTC TRBJ2-7 TRBV24-1 NA NA
CASSPWGGQETQYF TGTGCCAGCAGCCCGTGGGGGGGACAAGAGACCCAGTACTTC TRBJ2-5 TRBV7-9 TRBD2 NA
CASSYFGGQDEQYF TGCGCCAGCAGCTATTTCGGGGGGCAGGACGAGCAGTACTTC TRBJ2-7 TRBV5-1 NA NA
CASSLGVAGGRQETQYF TGTGCCAGCAGCTTAGGGGTAGCGGGGGGTCGTCAAGAGACCCAGTACTTC TRBJ2-5 TRBV7-2 TRBD2 NA
CASSPGQFGEETQYF TGTGCCAGCAGTCCCGGACAGTTCGGGGAGGAGACCCAGTACTTC TRBJ2-5 TRBV6-2/TRBV6-3 NA NA
CASSPLHSLSGPYEQYF TGTGCCAGCTCACCACTACACAGCCTTTCAGGCCCCTACGAGCAGTACTTC TRBJ2-7 TRBV18 NA NA
CASSYSWGREQYF TGTGCCAGCAGTTACTCTTGGGGGCGCGAGCAGTACTTC TRBJ2-7 TRBV6-5 NA NA
CASSQGRTLEETQYF TGTGCCAGCAGCCAAGGCAGGACACTGGAAGAGACCCAGTACTTC TRBJ2-5 TRBV3-1/TRBV3-2 NA NA
CASSEESRDHEQFF TGTGCCAGCAGTGAAGAGTCGCGCGATCATGAGCAGTTCTTC TRBJ2-1 TRBV2 NA NA
CASRGTGGLNEQFF TGTGCCAGCAGAGGGACAGGGGGCCTCAATGAGCAGTTCTTC TRBJ2-1 TRBV3-1/TRBV3-2 TRBD1 NA
CASSPGGLRELFF TGTGCCAGTAGCCCGGGGGGGCTTAGAGAGCTGTTTTTT TRBJ2-2 TRBV19 TRBD2 NA
CASSPPGQGNEKLFF TGTGCCAGCTCACCACCAGGACAGGGAAATGAAAAACTGTTTTTT TRBJ1-4 TRBV18 TRBD1 NA
CAWSGKGARGETQYF TGTGCCTGGAGTGGAAAGGGGGCGCGTGGAGAGACCCAGTACTTC TRBJ2-5 TRBV30 TRBD1 NA
CASSETARSYEQYF TGTGCCAGCAGCGAAACTGCGCGTTCCTACGAGCAGTACTTC TRBJ2-7 TRBV7-2 NA NA
CAWSQTSRTYYNEQFF TGTGCCTGGAGTCAAACTAGCCGCACCTACTACAATGAGCAGTTCTTC TRBJ2-1 TRBV30 NA NA
CASSEELGGETGELFF TGTGCCAGCAGTGAAGAACTGGGAGGGGAGACCGGGGAGCTGTTTTTT TRBJ2-2 TRBV2 TRBD2 NA
CASSLGGTVTDTQYF TGTGCCAGCAGCTTAGGGGGGACAGTCACAGATACGCAGTATTTT TRBJ2-3 TRBV7-9 TRBD1 few
CASSPHTGQGAAFF TGCGCCAGCAGCCCGCATACCGGCCAGGGGGCTGCTTTCTTT TRBJ1-1 TRBV5-1 TRBD1 NA
CASSFISGGSGETQYF TGTGCCAGCAGCTTTATTAGCGGGGGTTCCGGGGAGACCCAGTACTTC TRBJ2-5 TRBV5-4 TRBD2 NA
CASSKPQGRRETQYF TGTGCCAGCAGCAAACCCCAGGGGCGGAGGGAGACCCAGTACTTC TRBJ2-5 TRBV6-6 NA once
CATSAGPFWGRVTDTQYF TGTGCCACCAGCGCAGGTCCCTTCTGGGGGCGGGTCACAGATACGCAGTATTTT TRBJ2-3 TRBV15 NA NA
CASSEIEIGGYEQYF TGTGCCAGCAGTGAAATCGAGATAGGGGGCTACGAGCAGTACTTC TRBJ2-7 TRBV6-1 NA NA
CASSYITGYEQYF TGTGCCAGCAGCTACATAACAGGGTACGAGCAGTACTTC TRBJ2-7 TRBV6-4 NA few
CASSWDRTDEKLFF TGTGCCAGCTCATGGGACAGAACCGATGAAAAACTGTTTTTT TRBJ1-4 TRBV18 TRBD1 NA
CSVGDRGVYTEAFF TGCAGCGTGGGGGACAGGGGTGTGTACACTGAAGCTTTCTTT TRBJ1-1 TRBV29-1 TRBD1 NA
CSASGGSGSSETQYF TGCAGTGCTAGTGGAGGTAGCGGGAGTTCAGAGACCCAGTACTTC TRBJ2-5 TRBV20-1 TRBD2 NA
CASSLERDYEQYF NA TRBJ2-7 TRBV27 NA NA
CASSTGTGRYGYTF TGTGCCAGCAGTACCGGGACAGGGCGGTATGGCTACACCTTC TRBJ1-2 TRBV6-2/TRBV6-3 TRBD1 once
CASNGRAYTDTQYF TGTGCCAGCAATGGCAGGGCCTACACAGATACGCAGTATTTT TRBJ2-3 TRBV27 NA NA
CASSEGTGSGELFF TGTGCCAGCAGTGAAGGGACAGGGAGCGGGGAGCTGTTTTTT TRBJ2-2 TRBV6-1 TRBD1 few
CASNSGGADTQYF TGTGCCAGCAATAGCGGGGGGGCAGATACGCAGTATTTT TRBJ2-3 TRBV9 TRBD2 once
CASSPVGAETQYF TGTGCCAGCAGCCCCGTGGGAGCGGAGACCCAGTACTTC TRBJ2-5 TRBV2 NA NA
CASSQDTGTNEKLFF TGCGCCAGCAGCCAAGACACGGGGACTAATGAAAAACTGTTTTTT TRBJ1-4 TRBV4-3 NA NA
CASSGGGAADTQYF TGTGCCAGCAGTGGCGGGGGGGCCGCAGATACGCAGTATTTT TRBJ2-3 TRBV25-1 TRBD2 NA
CASSFPRGTQYF TGTGCCAGCAGCTTTCCAAGGGGGACCCAGTACTTC TRBJ2-5 TRBV11-2 NA NA
CASRADREENMNTEAFF TGTGCCAGTAGGGCAGACAGGGAGGAAAACATGAACACTGAAGCTTTCTTT TRBJ1-1 TRBV19 TRBD1 NA
CASRTGMPGNQPQHF TGTGCCAGCAGAACGGGGATGCCGGGCAATCAGCCCCAGCATTTT TRBJ1-5 TRBV28 NA NA
CASTRGGNDEKLFF TGTGCCAGCACCCGCGGGGGGAACGATGAAAAACTGTTTTTT TRBJ1-4 TRBV7-2 NA NA
CASSISGQGKDGYTF TGTGCCAGTAGTATATCGGGACAGGGCAAGGATGGCTACACCTTC TRBJ1-2 TRBV19 TRBD1 NA
CASSLPTSSGNTIYF TGTGCCAGCAGTTTACCGACAAGCTCTGGAAACACCATATATTTT TRBJ1-3 TRBV28 NA NA
CASSHPTAGEETQYF TGTGCCAGCAGCCACCCCACCGCGGGGGAAGAGACCCAGTACTTC TRBJ2-5 TRBV6-2/TRBV6-3 TRBD2 NA
CASSVDSYSNQPQHF TGTGCCAGCAGCGTAGACAGTTATAGCAATCAGCCCCAGCATTTT TRBJ1-5 TRBV9 NA NA
CASSIKGSRTEAFF TGTGCCAGTAGTATAAAGGGGTCTCGGACTGAAGCTTTCTTT TRBJ1-1 TRBV19 NA few
CASSFRGSQSGELFF TGTGCCAGCAGCTTTCGCGGGAGTCAGAGCGGGGAGCTGTTTTTT TRBJ2-2 TRBV7-2 TRBD2 NA
CASSQGLAGDTQYF TGTGCCAGCAGTCAAGGACTAGCGGGGGATACGCAGTATTTT TRBJ2-3 TRBV5-4 TRBD2 NA
CSVVGQILYNEQFF TGCAGCGTTGTGGGACAGATACTTTACAATGAGCAGTTCTTC TRBJ2-1 TRBV29-1 TRBD1 once
CASSGTGAGELFF TGTGCCAGCAGTGGGACAGGCGCCGGGGAGCTGTTTTTT TRBJ2-2 TRBV12-3/TRBV12-4 TRBD1 NA